The 14 T cell receptor beta chains given below trace back to one sample, sequenced in a study of vaccination and CD4 T cells after COVID-19. Cultured CD4+ T-cell DNA underwent Oncomine TCR Beta short-read sequencing. One entry per CDR3 protein, called by TCRdb with MiXCR from the PCR reads. The sample carries 9,500 to 10,000 distinct CDR3 sequences, about 33% recorded once. These receptors have no known antigen. Sample treatment: approximately nine-day PBMC culture with coronavirus spike peptide pools or control peptides (ViraFEST assay). From the unexposed donor, CD4+ T cells were collected ahead of the COVID-19 pandemic (2011-2018). What was sequenced was CD4+ T cells from blood, cultured in vitro. These receptors were taken from a human donor in good health.

This clonotype was observed a handful of times. The chain combines TRBV19 with TRBJ2-5, with a possible D match to TRBD2 (6 bases). This CDR3 has 14 amino acids. Per germline, CDR1 LNHDA and CDR2 SQIVND (reference sequence). Trimming shortened V by 5 bases and J by 5 bases, and 15 bases separated the two germline ends. This CDR3 is CASSVNGGLETQYF. DNA of the CDR3: TGTGCCAGTAGTGTGAACGGGGGTCTGGAGACCCAGTACTTC.

The CDR3 here is CASSLAAGGSDTQYF. In DNA form, the CDR3 reads TGTGCCAGCAGCTTAGCGGCGGGGGGATCAGATACGCAGTATTTT. The J gene is TRBJ2-3, the V gene TRBV7-9, with 8 bases matching TRBD2. The germline V gene encodes CDR1 SEHNR and CDR2 FQNEAQ (reference sequence). Unmatched junction bases numbered 3, after V lost 0 bases and J lost 4 bases. The length of the CDR3 is 15 residues.

CDR3 coding DNA: TGTGCCAGTAGTATAGATCCTGCTGGACAGAGTAATTCACCCCTCCACTTT. Translating it yields CASSIDPAGQSNSPLHF. This chain joins TRBV19 and TRBJ1-6; perhaps TRBD1 as D (6 bases). The germline V gene has CDR1 LNHDA and CDR2 SQIVND (reference sequence). This CDR3 has 17 amino acids. Trimming took off 0 bases at V and 6 bases at J, with 15 bases between the two ends.

The sample holds a few counts of this clonotype. The rearrangement links TRBV20-1 to TRBJ1-6; D perhaps matches TRBD1 (5 bases). The CDR3 consists of 13 residues. Germline lookup yields CDR1 DFQATT and CDR2 SNEGSKA (reference sequence). V lost 3 bases, J lost 7 bases, and 10 bases lay in between. CDR3: CSARTAPNSPLHF. Written as DNA, the CDR3 is TGCAGTGCTAGGACAGCGCCGAATTCACCCCTCCACTTT.

The chain has TRBV11-2 and TRBJ2-7; D gene ambiguous. The ends were cut back, 0 bases at V and 8 bases at J, with 11 bases in the middle. Germline loops: CDR1 SGHAT, CDR2 FQNNGV. This CDR3 is built from 13 residues. The chain's CDR3 is CASSLDPLVKQYF. The CDR3 coding sequence is TGTGCCAGCAGCTTAGACCCTTTGGTGAAGCAGTACTTC. The whole variable domain, remainder taken from reference TRBV11-2 and TRBJ2-7, is EAGVAQSPRYKIIEKRQSVAFWCNPISGHATLYWYQQILGQGPKLLIQFQNNGVVDDSQLPKDRFSAERLKGVDSTLKIQPAKLEDSAVYLCASSLDPLVKQYFGPGTRLTVT.

V gene TRBV5-4 combines with J gene TRBJ1-2; D call uncertain. The germline CDR1 and CDR2 sequences are SGHNT and YYREEE (reference sequence). The V and J ends lost 0 bases and 1 base respectively, with 10 bases between them. The CDR3 covers 15 residues. In DNA form, the CDR3 reads TGTGCCAGCAGCTTGGCGCAAAGAGTTAACTATGGCTACACCTTC. Residues: CASSLAQRVNYGYTF.

The chain combines TRBV6-5 with TRBJ1-3, with D possibly being TRBD1 (6 bases). This CDR3 contains 16 residues. V lost 0 bases, J lost 4 bases, and 13 bases lay in between. In germline, CDR1 is MNHEY, CDR2 SVGAGI. The DNA of the CDR3 is TGTGCCAGCAGTTACTCGATGTGGGGGCAGGGAAACACCATATATTTT. It codes for CASSYSMWGQGNTIYF.

This clonotype was observed a few times. The chain joins TRBV10-1 to TRBJ2-1; D not resolved. The CDR3 sequence is 14 residues long. The germline V gene has CDR1 WNHNN and CDR2 SYGVQD (reference sequence). Trimming left V 6 bases short and J 1 base short, with 10 bases between. In nucleotides, the CDR3 is TGCGCCAGCAGACCCGACATTTCCTACAATGAGCAGTTCTTC. It specifies CASRPDISYNEQFF.

The chain is built from TRBV10-2 and TRBJ1-5; D call uncertain. Trimming shortened V by 0 bases and J by 3 bases, and 12 bases separated the two germline ends. Looked up from germline, CDR1 is WSHSY and CDR2 is SAAADI. There are 16 residues in the CDR3. CDR3 DNA sequence: TGCGCCAGCAGTGAGTCGAGGCCCAGGCTCAATCAGCCCCAGCATTTT. As protein: CASSESRPRLNQPQHF.

This clonotype was observed a handful of times. The chain links TRBV6-1 to TRBJ2-1; TRBD2 matches 7 bases. CDR3 size: 12 residues. Trimming at V came to 2 bases and at J to 12 bases, leaving 4 bases not matched to a gene. The germline CDR1 and CDR2 sequences are MNHNS and SASEGT. CDR3 nucleotide sequence: TGTGCCAGCAGTGAAACACGGGGGGTGCAGTTCTTC. The encoded protein is CASSETRGVQFF.

The chain employs TRBV5-1 and TRBJ1-2; TRBD1 matches 7 bases. Trimming at V came to 4 bases and at J to 8 bases, leaving 8 bases not matched to a gene. The CDR3 is 13 amino acids. Germline V lookup: CDR1 SGHRS, CDR2 YFSETQ. CDR3 in amino acids: CASSIGQAGGYTF. Written as DNA, the CDR3 is TGCGCCAGCAGCATTGGACAGGCGGGGGGCTACACCTTC.

The chain recombines TRBV30 with TRBJ1-5, with a weak D call TRBD1 (6 bases). The CDR3 runs to 15 residues. Looked up from germline, CDR1 is GTSNPN and CDR2 is SVGIG (reference sequence). The ends were cut back, 3 bases at V and 4 bases at J, with 16 bases in the middle. CDR3 loop: CAWSPTGYHNQPQHF. CDR3 coding DNA: TGTGCCTGGAGCCCGACAGGTTACCATAATCAGCCCCAGCATTTT. The full variable domain, with the rest looked up from reference TRBV30 and TRBJ1-5, is SQTIHQWPATLVQPVGSPLSLECTVEGTSNPNLYWYRQAAGRGLQLLFYSVGIGQISSEVPQNLSASRPQDRQFILSSKKLLLSDSGFYLCAWSPTGYHNQPQHFGDGTRLSIL.

The chain recombines TRBV28 with TRBJ2-2; the D is unclear. The CDR3 extends over 13 amino acids. The germline CDR1 and CDR2 sequences are MDHEN and SYDVKM. V was pared by 5 bases and J by 4 bases, with 8 bases between. The CDR3 reads CASSQRSTGELFF. For the CDR3, the DNA is TGTGCCAGCAGTCAGCGAAGCACCGGGGAGCTGTTTTTT.

This clonotype was seen a few times. CDR3 coding DNA: TGTGCCAGCACCCCGTGGGGGGGCGGACCTATGAACACTGAAGCTTTCTTT. Its translation: CASTPWGGGPMNTEAFF. V gene TRBV6-1 combines with J gene TRBJ1-1; the D gene is possibly TRBD1 (6 bases). The CDR3 sequence is 17 residues long. Trimming left V 7 bases short and J 0 bases short, with 21 bases between. The V gene's germline CDR1 is MNHNS and CDR2 SASEGT.